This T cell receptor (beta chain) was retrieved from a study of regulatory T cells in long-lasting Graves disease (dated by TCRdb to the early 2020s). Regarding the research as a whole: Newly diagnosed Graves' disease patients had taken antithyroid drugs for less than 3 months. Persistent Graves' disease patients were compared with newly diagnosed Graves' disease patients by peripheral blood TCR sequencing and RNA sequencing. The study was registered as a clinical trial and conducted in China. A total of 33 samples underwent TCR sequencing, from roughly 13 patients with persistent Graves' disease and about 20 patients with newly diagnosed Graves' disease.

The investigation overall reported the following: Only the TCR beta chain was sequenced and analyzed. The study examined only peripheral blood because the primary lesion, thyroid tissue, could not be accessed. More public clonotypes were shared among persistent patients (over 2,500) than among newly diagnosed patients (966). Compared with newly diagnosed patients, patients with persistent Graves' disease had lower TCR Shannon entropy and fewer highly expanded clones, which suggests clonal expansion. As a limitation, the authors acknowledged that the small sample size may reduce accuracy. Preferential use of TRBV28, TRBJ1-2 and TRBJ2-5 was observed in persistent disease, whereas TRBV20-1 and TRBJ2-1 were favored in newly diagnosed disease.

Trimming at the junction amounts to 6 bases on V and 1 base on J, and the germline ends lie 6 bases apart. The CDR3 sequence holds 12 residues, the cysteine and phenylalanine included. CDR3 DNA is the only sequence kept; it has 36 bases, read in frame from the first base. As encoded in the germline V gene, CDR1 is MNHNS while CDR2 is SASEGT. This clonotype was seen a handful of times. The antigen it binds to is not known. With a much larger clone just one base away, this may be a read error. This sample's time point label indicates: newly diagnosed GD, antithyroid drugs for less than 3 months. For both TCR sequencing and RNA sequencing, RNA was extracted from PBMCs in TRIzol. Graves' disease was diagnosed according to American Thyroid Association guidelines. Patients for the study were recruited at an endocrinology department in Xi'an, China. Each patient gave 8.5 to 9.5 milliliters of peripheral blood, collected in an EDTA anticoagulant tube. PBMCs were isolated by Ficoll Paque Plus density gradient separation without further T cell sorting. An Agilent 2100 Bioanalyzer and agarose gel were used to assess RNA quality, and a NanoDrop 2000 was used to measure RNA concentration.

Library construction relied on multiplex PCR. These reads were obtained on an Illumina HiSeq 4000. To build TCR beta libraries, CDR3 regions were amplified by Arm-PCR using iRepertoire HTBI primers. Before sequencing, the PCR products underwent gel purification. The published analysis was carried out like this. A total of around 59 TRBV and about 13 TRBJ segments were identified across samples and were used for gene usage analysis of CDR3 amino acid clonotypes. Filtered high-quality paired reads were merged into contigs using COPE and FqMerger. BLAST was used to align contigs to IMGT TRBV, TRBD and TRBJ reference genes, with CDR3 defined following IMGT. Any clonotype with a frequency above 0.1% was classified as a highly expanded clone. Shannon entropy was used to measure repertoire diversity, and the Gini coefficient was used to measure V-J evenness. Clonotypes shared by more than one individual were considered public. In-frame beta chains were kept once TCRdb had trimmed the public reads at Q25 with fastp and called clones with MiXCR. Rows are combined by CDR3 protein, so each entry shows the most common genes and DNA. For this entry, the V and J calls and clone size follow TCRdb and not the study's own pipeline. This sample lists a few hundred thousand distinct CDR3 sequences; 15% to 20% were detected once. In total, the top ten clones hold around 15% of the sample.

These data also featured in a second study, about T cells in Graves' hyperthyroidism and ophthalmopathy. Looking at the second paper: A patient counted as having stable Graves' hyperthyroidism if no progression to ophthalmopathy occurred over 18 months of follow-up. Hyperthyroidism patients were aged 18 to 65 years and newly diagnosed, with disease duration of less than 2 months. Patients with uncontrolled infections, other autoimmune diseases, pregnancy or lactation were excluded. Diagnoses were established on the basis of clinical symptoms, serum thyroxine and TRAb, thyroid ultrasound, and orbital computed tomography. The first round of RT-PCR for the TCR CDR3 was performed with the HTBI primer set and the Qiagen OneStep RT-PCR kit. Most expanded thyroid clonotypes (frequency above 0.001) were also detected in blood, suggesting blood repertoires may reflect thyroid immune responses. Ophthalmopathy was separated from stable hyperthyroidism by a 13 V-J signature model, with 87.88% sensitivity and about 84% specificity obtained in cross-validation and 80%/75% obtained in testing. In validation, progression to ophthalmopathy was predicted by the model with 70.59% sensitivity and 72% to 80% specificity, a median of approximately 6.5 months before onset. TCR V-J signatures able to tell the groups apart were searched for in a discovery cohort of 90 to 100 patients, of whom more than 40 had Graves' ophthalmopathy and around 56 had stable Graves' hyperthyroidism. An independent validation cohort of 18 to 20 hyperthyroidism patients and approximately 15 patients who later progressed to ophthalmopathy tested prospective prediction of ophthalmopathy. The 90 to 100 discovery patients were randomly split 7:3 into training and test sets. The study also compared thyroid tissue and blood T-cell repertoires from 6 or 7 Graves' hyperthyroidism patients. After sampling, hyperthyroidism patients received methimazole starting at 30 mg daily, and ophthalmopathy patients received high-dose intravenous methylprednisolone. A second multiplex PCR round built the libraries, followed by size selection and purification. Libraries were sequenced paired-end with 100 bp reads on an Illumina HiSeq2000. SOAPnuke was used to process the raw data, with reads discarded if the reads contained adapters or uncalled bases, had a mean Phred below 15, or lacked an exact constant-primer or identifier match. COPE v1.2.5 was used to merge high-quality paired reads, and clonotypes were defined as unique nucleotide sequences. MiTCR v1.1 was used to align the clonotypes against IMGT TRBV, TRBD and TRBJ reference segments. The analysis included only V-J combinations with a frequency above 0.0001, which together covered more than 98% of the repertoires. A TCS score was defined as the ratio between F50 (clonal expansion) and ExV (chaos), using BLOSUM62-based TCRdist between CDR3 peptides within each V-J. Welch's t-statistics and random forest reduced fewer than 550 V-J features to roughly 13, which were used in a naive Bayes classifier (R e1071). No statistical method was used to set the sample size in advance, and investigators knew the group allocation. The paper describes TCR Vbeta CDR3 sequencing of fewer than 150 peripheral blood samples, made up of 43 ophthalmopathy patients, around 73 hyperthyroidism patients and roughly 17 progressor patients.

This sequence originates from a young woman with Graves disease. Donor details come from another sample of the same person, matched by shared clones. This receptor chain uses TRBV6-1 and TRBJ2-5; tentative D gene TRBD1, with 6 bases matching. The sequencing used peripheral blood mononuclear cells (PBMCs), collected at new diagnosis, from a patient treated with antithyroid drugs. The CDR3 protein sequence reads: CASRDSQETQYF. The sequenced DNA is TGTGCCAGCAGGGACAGCCAAGAGACCCAGTACTTC.